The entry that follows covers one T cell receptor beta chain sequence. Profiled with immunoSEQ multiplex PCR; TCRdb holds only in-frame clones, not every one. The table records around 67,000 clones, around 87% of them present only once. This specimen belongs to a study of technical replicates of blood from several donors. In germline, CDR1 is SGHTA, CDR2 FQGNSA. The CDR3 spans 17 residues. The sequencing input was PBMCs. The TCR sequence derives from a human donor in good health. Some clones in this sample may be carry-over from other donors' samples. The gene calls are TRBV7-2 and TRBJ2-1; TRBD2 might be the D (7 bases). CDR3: CATAPAGALSSYNEQFF. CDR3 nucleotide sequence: TGTGCGACGGCGCCCGCGGGGGCCTTAAGCTCCTACAATGAGCAGTTCTTC. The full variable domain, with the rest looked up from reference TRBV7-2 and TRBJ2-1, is GAGVSQSPSNKVTEKGKDVELRCDPISGHTALYWYRQSLGQGLEFLIYFQGNSAPDKSGLPSDRFSAERTGGSVSTLTIQRTQQEDSAVYLCATAPAGALSSYNEQFFGPGTRLTVL.